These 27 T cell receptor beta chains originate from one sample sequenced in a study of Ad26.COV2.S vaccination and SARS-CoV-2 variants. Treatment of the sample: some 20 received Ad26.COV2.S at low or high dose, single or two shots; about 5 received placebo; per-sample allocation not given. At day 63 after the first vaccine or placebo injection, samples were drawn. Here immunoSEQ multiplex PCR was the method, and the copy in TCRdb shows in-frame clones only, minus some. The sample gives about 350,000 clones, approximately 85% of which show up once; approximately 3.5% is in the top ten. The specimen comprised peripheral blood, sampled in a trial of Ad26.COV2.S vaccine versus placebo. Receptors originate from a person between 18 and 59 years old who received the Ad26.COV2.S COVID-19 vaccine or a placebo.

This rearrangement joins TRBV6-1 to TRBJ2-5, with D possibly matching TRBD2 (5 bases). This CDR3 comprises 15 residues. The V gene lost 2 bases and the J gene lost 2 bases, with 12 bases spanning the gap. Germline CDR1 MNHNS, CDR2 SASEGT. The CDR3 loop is CASSERRVGQETQYF. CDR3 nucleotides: TGTGCCAGCAGTGAACGGCGGGTGGGACAAGAGACCCAGTACTTC.

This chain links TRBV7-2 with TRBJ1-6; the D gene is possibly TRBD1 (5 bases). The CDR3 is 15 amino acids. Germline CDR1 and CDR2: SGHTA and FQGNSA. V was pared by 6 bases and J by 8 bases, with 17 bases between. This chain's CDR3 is CASRFDSSGYSPLHF. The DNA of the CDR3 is TGTGCCAGCAGGTTCGACAGTTCCGGCTATTCACCCCTCCACTTT. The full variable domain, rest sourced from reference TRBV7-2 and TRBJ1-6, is GAGVSQSPSNKVTEKGKDVELRCDPISGHTALYWYRQSLGQGLEFLIYFQGNSAPDKSGLPSDRFSAERTGGSVSTLTIQRTQQEDSAVYLCASRFDSSGYSPLHFGNGTRLTVT.

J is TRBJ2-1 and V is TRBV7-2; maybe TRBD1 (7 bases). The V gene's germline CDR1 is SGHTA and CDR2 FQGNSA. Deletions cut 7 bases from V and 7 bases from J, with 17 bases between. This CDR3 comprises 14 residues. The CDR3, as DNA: TGTGCCAGCATCTCAGGGGGGCCTTTAAATGAGCAGTTCTTC. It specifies CASISGGPLNEQFF.

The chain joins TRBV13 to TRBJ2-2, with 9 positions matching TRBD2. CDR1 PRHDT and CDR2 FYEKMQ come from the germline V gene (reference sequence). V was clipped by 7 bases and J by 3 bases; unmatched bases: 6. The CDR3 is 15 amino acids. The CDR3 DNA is TGTGCCAGCACCCGGGCGGGGGGGCACACCGGGGAGCTGTTTTTT. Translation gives CASTRAGGHTGELFF.

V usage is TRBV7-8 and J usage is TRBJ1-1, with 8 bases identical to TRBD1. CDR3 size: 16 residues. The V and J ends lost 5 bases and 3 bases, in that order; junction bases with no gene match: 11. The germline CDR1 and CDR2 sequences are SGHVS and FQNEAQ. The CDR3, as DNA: TGTGCCAGCAGCCTACGGACAGGGACAAAAGACACTGAAGCTTTCTTT. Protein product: CASSLRTGTKDTEAFF.

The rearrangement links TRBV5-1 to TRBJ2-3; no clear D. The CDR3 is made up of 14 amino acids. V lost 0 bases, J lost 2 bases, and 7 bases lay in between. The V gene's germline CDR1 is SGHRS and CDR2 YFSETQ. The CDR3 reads CASSLEPPTDTQYF. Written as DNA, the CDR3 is TGCGCCAGCAGCTTGGAGCCCCCCACAGATACGCAGTATTTT.

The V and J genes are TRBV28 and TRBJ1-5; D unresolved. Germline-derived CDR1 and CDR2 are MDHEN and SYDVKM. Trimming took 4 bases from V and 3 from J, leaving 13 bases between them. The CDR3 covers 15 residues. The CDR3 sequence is CASSSARRYNQPQHF. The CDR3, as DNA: TGTGCCAGCAGTTCTGCCAGGAGATACAATCAGCCCCAGCATTTT.

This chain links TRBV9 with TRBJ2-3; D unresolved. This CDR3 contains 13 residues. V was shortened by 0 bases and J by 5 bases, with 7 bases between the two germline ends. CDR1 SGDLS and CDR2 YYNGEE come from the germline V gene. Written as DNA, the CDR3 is TGTGCCAGCAGCGTAGCTAGAGGAGATACGCAGTATTTT. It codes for CASSVARGDTQYF.

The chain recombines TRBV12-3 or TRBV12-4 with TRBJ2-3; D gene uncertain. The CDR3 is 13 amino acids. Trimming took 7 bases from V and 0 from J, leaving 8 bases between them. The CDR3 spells CASMARSTDTQYF. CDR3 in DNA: TGTGCCAGCATGGCTAGAAGCACAGATACGCAGTATTTT.

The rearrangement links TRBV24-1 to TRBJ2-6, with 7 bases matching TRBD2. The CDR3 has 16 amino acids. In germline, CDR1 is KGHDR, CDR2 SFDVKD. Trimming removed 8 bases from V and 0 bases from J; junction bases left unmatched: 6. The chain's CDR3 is CATTPGGTSGANVLTF. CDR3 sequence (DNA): TGTGCCACCACGCCGGGGGGTACCTCTGGGGCCAACGTCCTGACTTTC.

DNA of the CDR3: TGTGCCAGTAGTAGGGGACAGGGCAGTTCTGGAAACACCATATATTTT. Its translation: CASSRGQGSSGNTIYF. V gene TRBV19 combines with J gene TRBJ1-3, with TRBD1 matching 9 bases. Germline lookup yields CDR1 LNHDA and CDR2 SQIVND (reference sequence). V shed 4 bases and J 1 base; nucleotides not matched to a gene: 5. CDR3 length: 16 residues.

The CDR3 reads CASTSGGVGEQYF. As DNA, the CDR3 is TGTGCCAGCACTTCGGGAGGGGTTGGCGAGCAGTACTTC. The chain joins TRBV2 to TRBJ2-7; 8 bases fit TRBD2. The CDR3 is 13 amino acids. From germline, CDR1 is SNHLY and CDR2 FYNNEI. Trimming removed 7 bases from V and 6 bases from J; junction bases left unmatched: 8. The variable domain in full, completed from reference TRBV2 and TRBJ2-7, reads EPEVTQTPSHQVTQMGQEVILRCVPISNHLYFYWYRQILGQKVEFLVSFYNNEISEKSEIFDDQFSVERPDGSNFTLKIRSTKLEDSAMYFCASTSGGVGEQYFGPGTRLTVT.

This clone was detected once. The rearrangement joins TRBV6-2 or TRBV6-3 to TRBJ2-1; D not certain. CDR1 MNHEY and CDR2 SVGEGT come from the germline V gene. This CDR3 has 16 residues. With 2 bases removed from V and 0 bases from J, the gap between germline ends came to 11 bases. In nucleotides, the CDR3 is TGTGCCAGCAGTTACGATCGGGCAAGCTCCTACAATGAGCAGTTCTTC. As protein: CASSYDRASSYNEQFF.

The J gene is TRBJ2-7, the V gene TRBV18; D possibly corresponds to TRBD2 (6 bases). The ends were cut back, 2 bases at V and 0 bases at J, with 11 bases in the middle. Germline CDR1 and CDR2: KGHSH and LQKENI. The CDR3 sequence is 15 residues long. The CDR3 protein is CASSPLAGPSYEQYF. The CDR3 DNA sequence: TGTGCCAGCTCACCATTGGCGGGGCCCTCCTACGAGCAGTACTTC.

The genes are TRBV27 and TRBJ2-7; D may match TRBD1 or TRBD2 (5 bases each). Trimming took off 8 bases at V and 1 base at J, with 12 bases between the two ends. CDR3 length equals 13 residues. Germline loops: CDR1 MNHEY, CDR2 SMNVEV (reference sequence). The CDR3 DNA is TGTGCCAGCGCCCGGGACGCGTCCTACGAGCAGTACTTC. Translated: CASARDASYEQYF.

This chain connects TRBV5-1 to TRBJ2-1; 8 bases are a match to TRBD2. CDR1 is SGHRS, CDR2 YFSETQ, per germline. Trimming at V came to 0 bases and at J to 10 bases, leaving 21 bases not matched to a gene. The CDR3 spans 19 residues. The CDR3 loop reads CASSLEPTLWTSFGDEQFF. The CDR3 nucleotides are TGCGCCAGCAGCTTGGAGCCGACCCTTTGGACTAGCTTCGGGGACGAGCAGTTCTTC.

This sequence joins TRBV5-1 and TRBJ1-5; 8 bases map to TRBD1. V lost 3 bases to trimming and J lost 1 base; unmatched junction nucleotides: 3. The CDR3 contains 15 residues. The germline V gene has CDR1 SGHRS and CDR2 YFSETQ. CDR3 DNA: TGCGCCAGCAGCTACGGGGACAGGAGCAATCAGCCCCAGCATTTT. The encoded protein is CASSYGDRSNQPQHF.

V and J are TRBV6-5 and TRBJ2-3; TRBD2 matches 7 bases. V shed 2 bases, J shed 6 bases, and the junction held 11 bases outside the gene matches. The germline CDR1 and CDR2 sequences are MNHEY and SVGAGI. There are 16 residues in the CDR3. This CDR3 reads CASSYGGSSPGDTQYF. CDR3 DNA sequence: TGTGCCAGCAGTTACGGCGGGAGTTCCCCCGGGGATACGCAGTATTTT.

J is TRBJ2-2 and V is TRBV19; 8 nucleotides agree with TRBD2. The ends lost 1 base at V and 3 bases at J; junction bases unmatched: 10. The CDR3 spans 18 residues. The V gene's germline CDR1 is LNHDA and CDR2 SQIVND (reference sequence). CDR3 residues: CASSIGTAGGRHTGELFF. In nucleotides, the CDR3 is TGTGCCAGTAGTATAGGGACCGCGGGGGGCCGTCACACCGGGGAGCTGTTTTTT.

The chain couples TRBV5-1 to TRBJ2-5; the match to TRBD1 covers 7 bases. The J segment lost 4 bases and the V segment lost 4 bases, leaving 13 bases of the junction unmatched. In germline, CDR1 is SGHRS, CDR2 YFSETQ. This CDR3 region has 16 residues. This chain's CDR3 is CASSPLAGGMGETQYF. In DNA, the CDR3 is TGCGCCAGCAGCCCCCTGGCAGGGGGTATGGGAGAGACCCAGTACTTC.

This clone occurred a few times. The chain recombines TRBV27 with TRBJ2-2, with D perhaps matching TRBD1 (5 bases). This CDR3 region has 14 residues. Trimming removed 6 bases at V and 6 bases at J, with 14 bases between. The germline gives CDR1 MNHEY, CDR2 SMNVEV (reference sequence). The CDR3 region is CASRPPGFPGELFF. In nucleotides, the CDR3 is TGTGCCAGCAGGCCGCCAGGGTTTCCCGGGGAGCTGTTTTTT.

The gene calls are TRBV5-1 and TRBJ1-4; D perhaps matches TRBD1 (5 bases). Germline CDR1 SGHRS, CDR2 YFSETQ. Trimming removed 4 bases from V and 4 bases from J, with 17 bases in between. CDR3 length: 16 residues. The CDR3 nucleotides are TGCGCCAGCAGCCTAGGGACTTTGGAAAATAATGAAAAACTGTTTTTT. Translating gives CASSLGTLENNEKLFF.

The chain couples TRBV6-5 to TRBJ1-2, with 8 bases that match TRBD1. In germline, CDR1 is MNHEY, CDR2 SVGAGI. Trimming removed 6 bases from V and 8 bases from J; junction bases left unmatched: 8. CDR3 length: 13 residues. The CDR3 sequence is CASRDRGFWGYTF. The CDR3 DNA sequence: TGTGCCAGCAGAGACAGGGGCTTTTGGGGCTACACCTTC.

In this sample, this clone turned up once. The CDR3 sequence is CATSDSGGSNQPQHF. In nucleotides, the CDR3 is TGTGCCACCAGTGATTCAGGGGGTTCTAATCAGCCCCAGCATTTT. The J gene is TRBJ1-5, the V gene TRBV24-1, with TRBD1 identical over 7 bases. V dropped 2 bases and J dropped 4; count of bases not matched to a gene: 4. CDR1 and CDR2 (germline): KGHDR, SFDVKD. This CDR3 has 15 amino acids.

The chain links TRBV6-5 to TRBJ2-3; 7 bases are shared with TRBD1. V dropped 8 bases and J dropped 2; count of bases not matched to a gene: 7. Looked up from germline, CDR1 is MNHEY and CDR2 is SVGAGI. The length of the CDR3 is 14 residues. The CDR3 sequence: CASRRDSNTDTQYF. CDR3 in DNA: TGTGCCAGCCGTCGGGACAGCAACACAGATACGCAGTATTTT.

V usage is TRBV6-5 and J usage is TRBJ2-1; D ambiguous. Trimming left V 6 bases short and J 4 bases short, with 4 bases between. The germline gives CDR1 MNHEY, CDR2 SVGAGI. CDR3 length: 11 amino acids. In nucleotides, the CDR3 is TGTGCCAGCAGGGTTTACAATGAGCAGTTCTTC. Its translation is CASRVYNEQFF.

The CDR3 DNA sequence: TGTGCCAGCAGCCACCCTGCTGGGGTGCTCACCGGGGAGCTGTTTTTT. Protein sequence: CASSHPAGVLTGELFF. The chain couples TRBV7-9 to TRBJ2-2; D unresolved. CDR3 length equals 16 residues. Germline loops: CDR1 SEHNR, CDR2 FQNEAQ (reference sequence). With 5 bases removed from V and 4 bases from J, the gap between germline ends came to 17 bases.